The TCR beta chain under discussion was sequenced for a study of blood T cell repertoires in COVID-19. Overall study: Whether acute or convalescent, the COVID-19 samples came from the United States, Italy and Spain.

Authors' processing steps: Amplification with reference gene primers provided the estimates of nucleated cell counts. Assay used: immunoSEQ multiplex PCR; TCRdb lists only in-frame clones, some missing. V and J calls and clone size are those listed in that table; D and trimming were worked out from the DNA. The table includes roughly 350,000 clones, about 90% detected once. The V gene end was trimmed by 4 bases and the J gene end by 3 bases; junction bases not matched to a gene: 7. The germline CDR1 and CDR2 sequences are LGHDT and YNNKEL (reference sequence). The CDR3 is 15 residues long. The chain uses TRBV3-1 (or the pseudogene TRBV3-2) and TRBJ2-3; 7 positions match TRBD2. The source of this sequence is a woman aged 70-85 years with COVID-19, enrolled during active disease. The source material was peripheral blood. CDR3 sequence reads: CASSLGEGRTDTQYF. In DNA, the CDR3 is TGTGCCAGCAGCCTCGGGGAGGGGAGGACAGATACGCAGTATTTT.